The 23 T cell receptor beta chains reported below all come from one sample, sequenced in a study of human thymus T cells. During corrective heart surgery, resections were taken, and the thymus tissue came from them. Produced via immunoSEQ multiplex PCR; TCRdb's table is partial and in-frame only. Counted here are fewer than 90,000 clones, approximately 97% occurring once; the ten biggest clones make up 0.031%. Material for sequencing was thymus tissue. The receptors derive from a boy in the first two years of life with a congenital heart defect but otherwise immunologically healthy.

The chain recombines TRBV5-1 with TRBJ1-6; 11 bases are a match to TRBD1. V lost 5 bases to trimming and J lost 9 bases; unmatched junction nucleotides: 19. The CDR3 has 19 residues. Germline V gives CDR1 SGHRS, CDR2 YFSETQ. CDR3 coding DNA: TGCGCCAGCAGACAAGACACCGGGACAGGGGGAAAAATCGCTTCACCCCTCCACTTT. It translates to CASRQDTGTGGKIASPLHF.

V gene TRBV30 combines with J gene TRBJ1-1; D remains unclear. The length of the CDR3 is 16 residues. Germline V gives CDR1 GTSNPN, CDR2 SVGIG (reference sequence). Between the trimmed V and J ends, which lost 0 bases and 1 base, there was a span of 15 bases. CDR3 sequence reads: CAWSVYPADGNTEAFF. CDR3 nucleotides: TGTGCCTGGAGTGTATACCCCGCCGACGGGAACACTGAAGCTTTCTTT.

This chain joins TRBV4-1 and TRBJ1-1; TRBD1 agrees at 7 bases. Germline V gene data show CDR1 as MGHRA and CDR2 as YSYEKL. The junction had 2 bases not matched to a gene; V was cut back by 4 bases and J by 0 bases. The CDR3 totals 14 residues. The CDR3 reads CASSRDRMNTEAFF. The CDR3 nucleotides read TGCGCCAGCAGCCGGGACAGAATGAACACTGAAGCTTTCTTT.

The CDR3 DNA is TGTGCCAGCAGCGTAGGAGGAAATGGCTACACCTTC. Its protein product is CASSVGGNGYTF. The chain has TRBV9 and TRBJ1-2; D uncertain. This CDR3 region has 12 residues. Trimming left V 0 bases short and J 6 bases short, with 6 bases between. Germline lookup yields CDR1 SGDLS and CDR2 YYNGEE.

This sequence joins TRBV6-1 and TRBJ1-1; TRBD1 matches at 10 bases. J was trimmed by 4 bases and V by 7 bases; bases with no gene match: 9. The CDR3 totals 15 residues. Germline V CDR1 and CDR2: MNHNS, SASEGT. The CDR3 DNA sequence: TGTGCCAGCATCGGCTATGGACAGGGGGGCACTGAAGCTTTCTTT. The encoded protein is CASIGYGQGGTEAFF.

This chain uses TRBV5-1 with TRBJ2-1, with 13 bases aligning to TRBD2. CDR1 is SGHRS and CDR2 is YFSETQ in the germline V gene. CDR3 size: 15 residues. The V gene end was trimmed by 2 bases and the J gene end by 8 bases; junction bases not matched to a gene: 4. CDR3 region: CASSFGLAGADEQFF. The CDR3 bases are TGCGCCAGCAGCTTCGGACTAGCGGGGGCAGATGAGCAGTTCTTC. The complete variable domain, with remaining parts taken from reference TRBV5-1 and TRBJ2-1, reads KAGVTQTPRYLIKTRGQQVTLSCSPISGHRSVSWYQQTPGQGLQFLFEYFSETQRNKGNFPGRFSGRQFSNSRSEMNVSTLELGDSALYLCASSFGLAGADEQFFGPGTRLTVL.

The gene calls are TRBV11-3 and TRBJ2-1; possible D gene TRBD1, 9 bases. The CDR3 runs to 15 residues. V was trimmed by 4 bases and J by 8 bases, leaving 18 bases between them. The V gene's germline CDR1 is SGHNT and CDR2 YENEEA. CDR3 sequence (DNA): TGTGCCAGCAGCTCGGGGGGGACAGGGTTCGATGAGCAGTTCTTC. Encoded protein: CASSSGGTGFDEQFF.

The V call is TRBV7-8, the J call TRBJ2-2; possibly TRBD1 or TRBD2 for D (5 bases each). CDR3 length: 15 amino acids. V lost 1 base and J lost 6, with 12 bases in between. In germline, CDR1 is SGHVS, CDR2 FQNEAQ. DNA of the CDR3: TGTGCCAGCAGCTTAGGGATGGGGGTCCCCGGGGAGCTGTTTTTT. Its protein product is CASSLGMGVPGELFF.

The chain links TRBV7-2 to TRBJ2-2, with 8 bases fitting TRBD1. This CDR3 has 19 residues. From germline, CDR1 is SGHTA and CDR2 FQGNSA. The V segment lost 3 bases and the J segment 4 bases; nucleotides outside the gene matches: 16. The CDR3: CASSLPSNDRGDSTGELFF. The CDR3 region has the DNA TGTGCCAGCAGCTTGCCCTCAAACGACAGGGGAGATAGCACCGGGGAGCTGTTTTTT.

The CDR3 is CASSSPTLLPGLAEGFYEQYF. CDR3 bases: TGTGCCAGCAGCAGTCCGACGCTATTGCCGGGACTAGCGGAGGGGTTCTACGAGCAGTACTTC. V and J are TRBV14 and TRBJ2-7; 11 bases are shared with TRBD2. The junction had 24 bases not matched to a gene; V was cut back by 5 bases and J by 3 bases. Germline V lookup: CDR1 SGHDN, CDR2 FVKESK. The CDR3 is 21 residues long.

The V gene is TRBV11-3, the J gene TRBJ1-2, with D perhaps matching TRBD1 (5 bases). The V end lost 2 bases, the J end lost 7 bases, and 11 bases lay between the germline ends. The germline gives CDR1 SGHNT, CDR2 YENEEA. CDR3 size: 13 residues. CDR3: CASSLLSGPGYTF. In nucleotides, the CDR3 is TGTGCCAGCAGCTTATTGTCAGGGCCTGGCTACACCTTC. Based on the CDR3 plus reference TRBV11-3 and TRBJ1-2, the full variable domain is EAGVVQSPRYKIIEKKQPVAFWCNPISGHNTLYWYLQNLGQGPELLIRYENEEAVDDSQLPKDRFSAERLKGVDSTLKIQPAELGDSAVYLCASSLLSGPGYTFGSGTRLTVV.

The CDR3 bases are TGTGCCAGCAATACAGGGTTAGGAAACACTGAAGCTTTCTTT. Protein: CASNTGLGNTEAFF. The V and J genes are TRBV27 and TRBJ1-1, with D possibly matching TRBD1 (6 bases). In germline, CDR1 is MNHEY, CDR2 SMNVEV (reference sequence). The V gene lost 7 bases and the J gene lost 2 bases, with 14 bases spanning the gap. The CDR3 consists of 14 residues.

The V call is TRBV10-2, the J call TRBJ2-5; 7 bases align to TRBD2. The J segment lost 5 bases and the V segment lost 4 bases, leaving 4 bases of the junction unmatched. CDR3 size: 13 residues. The germline V gene has CDR1 WSHSY and CDR2 SAAADI. This CDR3 is CASSGRERETQYF. The CDR3 DNA reads TGCGCCAGCAGTGGGCGGGAGAGGGAGACCCAGTACTTC.

V usage is TRBV19 and J usage is TRBJ2-3; D perhaps matches TRBD2 (6 bases). Deletions cut 6 bases from V and 8 bases from J, with 15 bases between. The CDR3 length is 13 residues. In germline, CDR1 is LNHDA, CDR2 SQIVND (reference sequence). The CDR3 region has the DNA TGTGCCAGTAGCATCCGGAGGAGGGGTACGCAGTATTTT. Translation gives CASSIRRRGTQYF.

This chain links TRBV21-1 with TRBJ1-4. TRBV21-1 is shown as a pseudogene. The CDR3 is made up of 18 amino acids. The CDR3 bases are TGTGCCAGCAGCAAATGGAACCCAAGGACGGCCGAAAATGAAAAACTGTTTTTT. Translation: CASSKWNPRTAENEKLFF.

The gene calls are TRBV15 and TRBJ1-1, with a weak D call TRBD1 (6 bases). V lost 8 bases, J lost 1 base, and 20 bases lay in between. Germline V gives CDR1 LNHNV, CDR2 YYDKDF (reference sequence). CDR3 length: 16 residues. CDR3 DNA sequence: TGTGCCACCGATTTGGGGGCAGGGGAAGAGAACACTGAAGCTTTCTTT. This sequence encodes CATDLGAGEENTEAFF.

The chain recombines TRBV6-1 with TRBJ1-3, with D tentatively TRBD1 (6 bases). Germline-derived CDR1 and CDR2 are MNHNS and SASEGT. The CDR3 length is 19 residues. V gave up 3 bases and J gave up 0 bases, with 21 bases separating them. DNA of the CDR3: TGTGCCAGCAGTGAGGGGGGCATGAACTACCAAGACTCTGGAAACACCATATATTTT. Protein product: CASSEGGMNYQDSGNTIYF.

The chain joins TRBV28 to TRBJ1-5; D gene ambiguous. The V end lost 6 bases, the J end lost 0 bases, and 12 bases lay between the germline ends. The CDR3 loop spans 15 amino acids. The germline V gene has CDR1 MDHEN and CDR2 SYDVKM. The CDR3 DNA reads TGTGCCAGCAGCGGACCGTTGAATAGCAATCAGCCCCAGCATTTT. Residues: CASSGPLNSNQPQHF.

The chain carries TRBV7-6 and TRBJ1-2; D remains ambiguous. CDR1 SGHVS and CDR2 FNYEAQ come from the germline V gene. Trimming removed 1 base from V and 10 bases from J, with 16 bases in between. The CDR3 is 14 residues long. The DNA for the CDR3 is TGTGCCAGCAGCTTAGAAGGTCTGGACGTTGACTACACCTTC. As protein: CASSLEGLDVDYTF.

The chain has TRBV5-4 and TRBJ2-1; D unresolved. This CDR3 is built from 13 residues. The germline V and J ends were trimmed by 2 bases and 2 bases, with 5 bases remaining between them. CDR1 SGHNT and CDR2 YYREEE come from the germline V gene (reference sequence). Here the CDR3 reads CASSLSTYNEQFF. The DNA of the CDR3 is TGTGCCAGCAGCTTATCGACCTACAATGAGCAGTTCTTC.

This sequence joins TRBV6-1 and TRBJ2-3; D is perhaps TRBD2 (6 bases). V lost 6 bases and J lost 4, with 8 bases in between. The CDR3 runs 12 residues. Germline loops: CDR1 MNHNS, CDR2 SASEGT. The CDR3 is CASRSSADTQYF. CDR3 DNA sequence: TGTGCCAGCAGGTCTAGCGCAGATACGCAGTATTTT.

This clone was counted once. This sequence joins TRBV5-4 and TRBJ2-7; possible D gene TRBD1, 5 bases. The germline V gene encodes CDR1 SGHNT and CDR2 YYREEE (reference sequence). The V end lost 3 bases, the J end lost 0 bases, and 16 bases lay between the germline ends. The CDR3 sequence is 16 residues long. CDR3 coding DNA: TGTGCCAGCAGCTCTTCTATCCTCGACAGCTCCTACGAGCAGTACTTC. Translating it yields CASSSSILDSSYEQYF.

The V gene is TRBV19, the J gene TRBJ1-2; maybe TRBD1 (5 bases). The CDR3 loop spans 16 amino acids. Deletions cut 3 bases from V and 4 bases from J, with 18 bases between. CDR1 is LNHDA, CDR2 SQIVND, per germline (reference sequence). The CDR3 is CASSMMLEGPGYGYTF. The CDR3 nucleotides are TGTGCCAGTAGTATGATGTTAGAGGGACCCGGCTATGGCTACACCTTC.